The sequence of this T cell receptor beta chain was determined in a study of graft-versus-host responses after intestinal transplantation. About the research overall: Each patient got anti-thymocyte globulin induction, then tacrolimus and steroids for around 3 years.

Assay: immunoSEQ multiplex PCR; the TCRdb copy retains only in-frame clones and omits some. The table lists about 110,000 clones, over 85% of them singletons. On this clone itself: The antigen is not known.

Germline CDR1 SEHNR, CDR2 FQNEAQ (reference sequence). The CDR3 length is 14 residues. The V and J ends lost 5 bases and 2 bases respectively, with 11 bases between them. This chain links TRBV7-9 with TRBJ2-3; D may be TRBD2 (6 bases). The material was unstimulated CD8+ T cells sorted from spleen or lymph node cells, obtained before intestinal transplant. This TCR was recovered from a human donor who received an intestinal transplant. CDR3 DNA: TGTGCCAGCAGCCAGGGACTTACCACAGATACGCAGTATTTT. This gives the protein CASSQGLTTDTQYF.